A selection of T cell receptor beta chains follows, all from one sample in a study of blood T cell repertoires in COVID-19. Libraries were prepared by immunoSEQ multiplex PCR; TCRdb keeps only in-frame clonotypes and omits some of them. The sample lists about 400,000 clones, roughly 88% occurring once. The sample comprised peripheral blood. These receptors all stem from a woman aged 25 to 39 with active or convalescent COVID-19. Both conserved end residues are part of each CDR3. D genes are given only for firm matches.

V gene,J gene,D gene,CDR3 DNA,CDR3 protein
TRBV3-1/TRBV3-2,TRBJ1-2,TRBD1,TGTGCCAGCGGTCCGGGACAGGGTTTTGGCTACACCTTC,CASGPGQGFGYTF
TRBV3-1/TRBV3-2,TRBJ2-1,TRBD2,TGTGCCAGCAGCCAAGCGAGACTAGCGGGGGGGCCGGAGCGGTTCTTC,CASSQARLAGGPERFF
TRBV5-1,TRBJ1-2,.,TGCGCCAGCAGCTTGGACAATAACTATGGCTACACCTTC,CASSLDNNYGYTF
TRBV5-5,TRBJ2-7,TRBD1,TGTGCCAGCAGCTTTCATGATTGGACAGGGGTCGAGCAGTACTTC,CASSFHDWTGVEQYF
TRBV12-3/TRBV12-4,TRBJ1-1,.,TGTGCCAGCAGCCGGACAGTGAACACTGAAGCTTTCTTT,CASSRTVNTEAFF
TRBV5-1,TRBJ2-5,TRBD2,TGCGCCAGCAGCAATCTAGCGGGGGGGTCGGAGACCCAGTACTTC,CASSNLAGGSETQYF
TRBV6-1,TRBJ1-2,TRBD1,TGTGCCAGCAGTGAACAGGGGGACTATGGCTACACCTTC,CASSEQGDYGYTF
TRBV5-6,TRBJ2-7,TRBD1,TGTGCCAGCAGCATCAGGGGGAGCTACGAGCAGTACTTC,CASSIRGSYEQYF
TRBV6-4,TRBJ2-1,.,TGTGCCAGCAGTGAAAGGAGAGGGGGAGAGCAGTTCTTC,CASSERRGGEQFF
TRBV6-2/TRBV6-3,TRBJ1-6,.,TGTGCCAGCAGTTGGGGGACAATTAATTCACCCCTCCACTTT,CASSWGTINSPLHF
TRBV29-1,TRBJ1-5,.,TGCAGCGTTGAAGCAGGGGAAACGGATCAGCCCCAGCATTTT,CSVEAGETDQPQHF
TRBV3-1/TRBV3-2,TRBJ2-3,TRBD2,TGTGCCAGCAGTATCACTAGCGGGGGGGATACGCAGTATTTT,CASSITSGGDTQYF
TRBV27,TRBJ2-7,.,TGTGCCAGCAGTTTAGCCGGGACATTGATGACCTACGAGCAGTACTTC,CASSLAGTLMTYEQYF
TRBV27,TRBJ1-5,TRBD1,TGTGCCAGCAGTTTCTCCGGGCAGGGGGTTGGGCAGCCCCAGCATTTT,CASSFSGQGVGQPQHF
TRBV6-1,TRBJ1-5,.,TGTGCCAGCAGTGAACTAGTGGGGCATAGCAATCAGCCCCAGCATTTT,CASSELVGHSNQPQHF
TRBV7-8,TRBJ1-2,TRBD1,TGTGCCAGCAGCTTAGCCAGGACGACAGGGGACTATGGCTACACCTTC,CASSLARTTGDYGYTF